This record covers a single T cell receptor (beta chain). The target antigen is unknown. Per germline, CDR1 MNHEY and CDR2 SMNVEV (reference sequence). CDR3 length equals 13 residues. V was clipped by 6 bases and J by 7 bases, with 12 bases between them. These data are taken from a study of CD8 T cells in Susac syndrome. RNA amounts of about 0.5 to 1 ug underwent reverse transcription with random hexamers. The authors amplified TCR beta CDR3 across 54 Vbeta and 13 Jbeta using immunoSEQ multiplex PCR. Each CDR3 protein gets one entry after TCRdb re-called the immunoSEQ multiplex PCR reads with MiXCR. The sample records under 85,000 distinct CDR3 sequences, 94% being singletons. General study points: Susac CD8+ clonal expansion peaked in TEMRA cells and active patients.

Isolation of CD8+ and CD4+ T cells was performed negatively, whereas enrichment of TEMRA cells was done by FACS. Sequencing input: CD8+ T cells from PBMCs. The rearrangement links TRBV27 to TRBJ2-2, with D possibly called TRBD1 or TRBD2 (5 bases each). This receptor was taken from a human donor with Susac syndrome. The CDR3, as DNA: TGTGCCAGCAGCGAGGGGCCAGACGGGGAGCTGTTTTTT. It translates to CASSEGPDGELFF.